Listed here are 20 T cell receptor beta chains from one sample, sequenced in a study of human versus mouse CDR3 diversity and MHC coevolution. Profiled with immunoSEQ multiplex PCR; TCRdb holds only in-frame clones, not every one. The sample lists about 83,000 clones, 85% to 95% seen once, with 0.15% in the top ten. The sample was naive CD4+ T cells from blood. Subset in this sample: CD45RO-negative CD62L-positive naive CD4 T cells. These receptors all come from a person aged 30-70 years in good health.

This sequence joins TRBV9 and TRBJ2-5, with D perhaps TRBD2 (6 bases). The DNA end is more similar to TRBJ2-7, so the J call may be wrong. The CDR3 contains 13 residues. Germline V gene data show CDR1 as SGDLS and CDR2 as YYNGEE. This CDR3 is CASSVGGGFEQYF. The CDR3 nucleotides are TGTGCCAGCAGCGTAGGAGGAGGGTTCGAGCAGTACTTC.

The CDR3 sequence is CASSQEGAGYSNQPQHF. In nucleotides, the CDR3 is TGCGCCAGCAGCCAAGAAGGGGCAGGGTACAGCAATCAGCCCCAGCATTTT. V gene TRBV4-1 combines with J gene TRBJ1-5; TRBD1 is a possible D gene (5 bases). V lost 0 bases to trimming and J lost 1 base, with 13 bases between them. Germline CDR1 reads MGHRA; CDR2 reads YSYEKL. CDR3 length: 17 residues.

The CDR3 sequence: CSALQSSSYNEQFF. The CDR3 DNA is TGCAGCGCATTACAGAGTAGCTCCTACAATGAGCAGTTCTTC. The chain joins TRBV29-1 to TRBJ2-1; D not resolved. CDR1 and CDR2 from the germline V gene are SQVTM and ANQGSEA. With 7 bases removed from V and 0 bases from J, the gap between germline ends came to 13 bases. The CDR3 contains 14 residues.

The chain employs TRBV2 and TRBJ1-3, with a tentative D call TRBD1 (5 bases). Between the trimmed V and J ends, which lost 11 bases and 0 bases, there was a span of 17 bases. Germline CDR1 is SNHLY and CDR2 is FYNNEI. The CDR3 length is 15 residues. CDR3 bases: TGTGCCGGCCGACCAGGGCCCAACTCTGGAAACACCATATATTTT. Translating gives CAGRPGPNSGNTIYF.

This chain links TRBV30 with TRBJ2-1; 9 bases are shared with TRBD1. Per the germline V gene, CDR1 is GTSNPN and CDR2 is SVGIG (reference sequence). CDR3 length: 13 amino acids. V was clipped by 3 bases and J by 7 bases; unmatched bases: 4. In nucleotides, the CDR3 is TGTGCCTGGAGCCCACAGGGGGCAAATGAGCAGTTCTTC. The encoded protein is CAWSPQGANEQFF.

The chain links TRBV7-9 to TRBJ2-3; D remains ambiguous. This CDR3 has 15 residues. V lost 2 bases and J lost 2, with 11 bases in between. The V gene's germline CDR1 is SEHNR and CDR2 FQNEAQ (reference sequence). For the CDR3, the DNA is TGTGCCAGCAGCTTATGGAGTAGCCCCACAGATACGCAGTATTTT. Translation gives CASSLWSSPTDTQYF.

In this sample, this clone turned up a few times. The chain combines TRBV5-6 with TRBJ1-5; D not resolved. Deletions cut 0 bases from V and 5 bases from J, with 3 bases between. Germline V gene sequence: CDR1 SGHDT, CDR2 YYEEEE. The CDR3 has 12 amino acids. CDR3 amino acids: CASSLGDQPQHF. For the CDR3, the DNA is TGTGCCAGCAGCTTGGGAGATCAGCCCCAGCATTTT. Full variable domain (remainder filled in from reference TRBV5-6 and TRBJ1-5): DAGVTQSPTHLIKTRGQQVTLRCSPKSGHDTVSWYQQALGQGPQFIFQYYEEEERQRGNFPDRFSGHQFPNYSSELNVNALLLGDSALYLCASSLGDQPQHFGDGTRLSIL.

The J gene is TRBJ2-7, the V gene TRBV9; TRBD1 matches 8 bases. Losses at the gene ends were 4 bases for V and 2 bases for J; bases not matched to a gene: 5. CDR3 size: 14 residues. Germline CDR1 reads SGDLS; CDR2 reads YYNGEE. This CDR3 reads CASSLGQATYEQYF. In DNA, the CDR3 is TGTGCCAGCAGCCTGGGACAGGCCACCTACGAGCAGTACTTC.

The chain couples TRBV6-1 to TRBJ2-5, with 8 nucleotides matching TRBD1. This CDR3 is built from 17 residues. CDR1 is MNHNS and CDR2 is SASEGT in the germline V gene. V dropped 0 bases and J dropped 5; count of bases not matched to a gene: 11. In nucleotides, the CDR3 is TGTGCCAGCAGTGAAGCGCCCTCTAGCCGGGACAGGGAGACCCAGTACTTC. This encodes CASSEAPSSRDRETQYF.

The genes are TRBV18 and TRBJ1-3; TRBD1 is a possible D gene (6 bases). Germline values: CDR1 KGHSH, CDR2 LQKENI. The CDR3 has 13 residues. Trimming shortened V by 8 bases and J by 1 base, and 9 bases separated the two germline ends. CDR3 nucleotide sequence: TGTGCCAGCGAACAGGGTTCTGGAAACACCATATATTTT. It codes for CASEQGSGNTIYF.

The chain recombines TRBV27 with TRBJ2-3; 13 positions match TRBD2. Germline lookup yields CDR1 MNHEY and CDR2 SMNVEV (reference sequence). The J segment lost 2 bases and the V segment lost 5 bases, leaving 4 bases of the junction unmatched. The CDR3 consists of 16 residues. In DNA form, the CDR3 reads TGTGCCAGCAGTCAACTAGCGGGGGGGCCCACAGATACGCAGTATTTT. Translated: CASSQLAGGPTDTQYF.

V gene TRBV2 combines with J gene TRBJ1-2; maybe TRBD1 (6 bases). The germline CDR1 and CDR2 sequences are SNHLY and FYNNEI. V was shortened by 5 bases and J by 6 bases, with 13 bases between the two germline ends. There are 13 residues in the CDR3. The CDR3 DNA is TGTGCCAGCAGTCAGGACAGACTTAATGGCTACACCTTC. It yields the protein CASSQDRLNGYTF.

V gene TRBV6-6 combines with J gene TRBJ2-7; 8 bases are shared with TRBD1. With V trimmed by 0 bases and J by 5 bases, 3 bases remained unmatched. The CDR3 runs 14 residues. The germline V gene has CDR1 MNHNY and CDR2 SVGAGI (reference sequence). In DNA form, the CDR3 reads TGTGCCAGCAGTTACTCGGACAGGGTACACGAGCAGTACTTC. Its protein is CASSYSDRVHEQYF.

This clone was detected once. The chain combines TRBV30 with TRBJ1-5, with D maybe TRBD1 (5 bases). V lost 3 bases to trimming and J lost 5 bases, with 11 bases between them. Looked up from germline, CDR1 is GTSNPN and CDR2 is SVGIG (reference sequence). The CDR3 totals 13 residues. The CDR3 region is CAWSPDRDQPQHF. CDR3 DNA sequence: TGTGCCTGGAGCCCAGACAGAGATCAGCCCCAGCATTTT.

This clone was picked up one time. This rearrangement joins TRBV13 to TRBJ2-5; 8 bases agree with TRBD2. With 4 bases clipped from V and 6 bases from J, the junction kept 16 bases outside the gene matches. CDR1 and CDR2 (germline): PRHDT, FYEKMQ (reference sequence). The CDR3 spans 17 residues. In DNA, the CDR3 is TGTGCCAGCAGCTCGCAGGTGGGACTAGTAATCCACCAGACCCAGTACTTC. Protein: CASSSQVGLVIHQTQYF.

The J gene is TRBJ2-3, the V gene TRBV7-9; tentatively, D is TRBD2 (7 bases). Germline CDR1 reads SEHNR; CDR2 reads FQNEAQ (reference sequence). The CDR3 has 15 residues. The V gene lost 5 bases and the J gene lost 1 base, with 13 bases spanning the gap. CDR3 DNA sequence: TGTGCCAGCAGCGAAGGGGGGGGAGGCACAGATACGCAGTATTTT. This sequence encodes CASSEGGGGTDTQYF.

The CDR3 loop is CASSEDRVWTEAFF. The CDR3 DNA follows: TGTGCCAGCAGTGAAGACCGGGTATGGACTGAAGCTTTCTTT. The gene calls are TRBV6-1 and TRBJ1-1; D is unresolved. CDR1 is MNHNS, CDR2 SASEGT, per germline. The CDR3 length is 14 residues. V was shortened by 1 base and J by 5 bases, with 11 bases between the two germline ends.

The genes are TRBV25-1 and TRBJ1-1, with TRBD1 matching over 9 bases. Trimming removed 7 bases from V and 3 bases from J; junction bases left unmatched: 9. Germline V CDR1 and CDR2: MGHDK, SYGVNS. The CDR3 is 15 amino acids. For the CDR3, the DNA is TGTGCCAGCAATAACAGGGGGCGCGGTGACACTGAAGCTTTCTTT. Translation: CASNNRGRGDTEAFF.

The CDR3 loop reads CASSQQGALGNTIYF. CDR3 bases: TGTGCCAGCAGCCAACAGGGGGCGCTTGGAAACACCATATATTTT. This chain uses TRBV7-2 with TRBJ1-3; 9 bases agree with TRBD1. V shed 5 bases, J shed 3 bases, and the junction held 5 bases outside the gene matches. The germline V gene encodes CDR1 SGHTA and CDR2 FQGNSA. The CDR3 covers 15 residues.

The chain couples TRBV19 to TRBJ2-1; a weak D match, TRBD1 (5 bases). This CDR3 comprises 15 residues. V shed 5 bases and J shed 0 bases, with 11 bases lying between them. The germline gives CDR1 LNHDA, CDR2 SQIVND (reference sequence). The chain's CDR3 is CASSPDKSSYNEQFF. CDR3 in DNA: TGTGCCAGTAGTCCGGACAAAAGCTCCTACAATGAGCAGTTCTTC.